This T cell receptor (beta chain) derives from a study of T cells in Graves' hyperthyroidism and ophthalmopathy. Whole-study results and caveats: Blood also contained most expanded thyroid clonotypes above 0.001. Before onset, ophthalmopathy was predicted by the model a median about 6.2 months earlier. Stable hyperthyroidism was told apart from ophthalmopathy by a model built on 13 V-J features.

Regions amplified from RNA transcripts were the TCR beta CDR3 regions. The TCR CDR3 was amplified in a first-round RT-PCR using the HTBI primer set. In TCRdb, the multiplex PCR reads were re-called with MiXCR into one record per CDR3 protein. The sample includes roughly 570,000 distinct CDR3 sequences, 35% to 55% seen only once; the top ten take about 8.3%. The CDR3 covers 17 residues. After removal of 5 bases from V and 4 bases from J, the junction contained 17 bases not matched to a gene. CDR1 SGHDN and CDR2 FVKESK come from the germline V gene. To note about this clonotype: Its antigen is unidentified.

In making diagnoses, clinical symptoms, serum thyroxine and TRAb, thyroid ultrasound and orbital computed tomography were all used. The V and J genes are TRBV14 and TRBJ2-7; 7 nucleotides line up with TRBD1. Sequencing was performed on peripheral blood or thyroid tissue (not recorded which). The receptor was derived from a woman in her late teens or twenties with Graves' hyperthyroidism. CDR3 sequence reads: CASSARRTGLRDYEQYF. The CDR3 DNA reads as TGTGCCAGCAGCGCGCGCAGGACAGGCCTTAGGGATTACGAGCAGTACTTC.